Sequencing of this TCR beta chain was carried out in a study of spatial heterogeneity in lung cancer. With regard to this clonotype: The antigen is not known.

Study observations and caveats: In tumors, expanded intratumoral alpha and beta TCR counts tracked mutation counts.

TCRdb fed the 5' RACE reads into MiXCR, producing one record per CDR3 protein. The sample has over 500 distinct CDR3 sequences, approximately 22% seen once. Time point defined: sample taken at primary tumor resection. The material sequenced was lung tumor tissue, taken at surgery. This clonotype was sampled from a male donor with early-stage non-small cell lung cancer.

CDR3 bases: TGTGCCAGCAGCTCAGGACCCAACTACGAGCAGTACTTC. This sequence encodes CASSSGPNYEQYF. J is TRBJ2-7 and V is TRBV7-6, with D unresolved. CDR1 SGHVS and CDR2 FNYEAQ come from the germline V gene. The ends were cut back, 4 bases at V and 3 bases at J, with 10 bases in the middle. The CDR3 is 13 amino acids.